This T cell receptor (beta chain) is from a study of T cell changes during pregnancy in multiple sclerosis (dated by TCRdb to the late 2010s). A note on the overall study: Changes in the T cell repertoire over the course of pregnancy were examined in this study in women with multiple sclerosis.

Looking up the germline V gene yields CDR1 MGHRA and CDR2 YSYEKL. There are 18 amino acids in the CDR3, from cysteine to phenylalanine inclusive. Left in the record is the CDR3 DNA by itself, 54 bases read in frame from the first base. Unmatched junction bases come to 14, with V trimmed by 4 bases and J by 2 bases. The library relied on the immunoSEQ multiplex PCR assay. In TCRdb, the immuneACCESS table is reduced to in-frame sequences with V and J assigned. These tables do not hold every clone; where another copy was compared, an unresolved V gene accounts for under half, and the others remain unexplained. This sample is represented by about 88,000 clones; about 92% of them were singletons. Of the sample, 1.5% falls within the top ten clones. Points on this clone: Its antigen specificity is not known. Base qualities are not provided; no much larger clone lies one nucleotide away.

The V and J genes are TRBV4-1 and TRBJ2-7, with TRBD1 identical over 10 junction bases. The sequence derives from a female donor with multiple sclerosis, enrolled in a pregnancy study. The material sequenced was peripheral blood, taken in the first trimester of pregnancy. The CDR3 has the sequence CASSRPGQGLGATYEQYF. The sequenced DNA: TGCGCCAGCAGCCGCCCGGGACAGGGGCTAGGGGCTACCTACGAGCAGTACTTC.